Listed below are T cell receptor beta chains from one sample, sequenced in a study of OX40 agonist ivuxolimab in advanced cancers. Only in-frame clones appear in the TCRdb table, and some are missing; sequencing was by immunoSEQ multiplex PCR. This table holds tens of thousands of clones, 88% found once. The sequencing used CD4+ or CD8+ T cells sorted from blood, collected in a trial of the OX40 agonist ivuxolimab. Every receptor here comes from an adult with an advanced solid tumor such as melanoma, head and neck, liver or kidney cancer. The CDR3 runs from the conserved cysteine through the conserved F or W. Each record gives: clone size, V gene, D gene, J gene, CDR3 protein, CDR3 DNA. A D gene is named only where the DNA matches it firmly. Expanded clones are given a class, and other clones once, few, many or no size at all.

NA	TRBV30	NA	TRBJ2-3	CAWSLGGADTQYF	TGTGCCTGGAGTCTCGGCGGAGCCGATACGCAGTATTTT
NA	TRBV10-3	NA	TRBJ1-5	CAISEFDHGNQPQHF	TGTGCCATCAGTGAGTTCGATCATGGGAATCAGCCCCAGCATTTT
NA	TRBV19	TRBD1	TRBJ2-1	CASTPMYRGREHEQFF	TGTGCCAGTACCCCTATGTACAGGGGTAGGGAGCATGAGCAGTTCTTC
NA	TRBV11-1	TRBD2	TRBJ2-2	CASSLEPSGSVGELFF	TGTGCCAGCAGCTTAGAGCCTAGCGGGAGCGTCGGGGAGCTGTTTTTT
NA	TRBV18	NA	TRBJ2-1	CASSPPGLPYNEQFF	TGTGCCAGCTCACCACCAGGGCTACCCTACAATGAGCAGTTCTTC
NA	TRBV2	TRBD2	TRBJ2-1	CASRGTSGTHNEQFF	TGTGCCAGCAGGGGGACTAGCGGGACACACAATGAGCAGTTCTTC
NA	TRBV7-3	NA	TRBJ2-2	CASSLSQGNTGELFF	TGTGCCAGCAGCTTAAGTCAGGGCAACACCGGGGAGCTGTTTTTT
NA	TRBV7-2	NA	TRBJ2-2	CASSRRAQGSGELFF	TGTGCCAGCAGCCGGAGGGCCCAGGGGTCCGGGGAGCTGTTTTTT
NA	TRBV7-6	TRBD1	TRBJ2-5	CASSFGTGDGETQYF	TGTGCCAGCAGCTTCGGGACAGGGGATGGGGAGACCCAGTACTTC
once	TRBV7-2	NA	TRBJ1-5	CASSLEATQPQHF	TGTGCCAGCAGCTTAGAGGCCACACAGCCCCAGCATTTT
NA	TRBV20-1	NA	TRBJ2-3	CSARLADTQYF	TGCAGTGCTAGACTAGCGGATACGCAGTATTTT
NA	TRBV5-1	NA	TRBJ2-2	CASSWTAKNTGELFF	TGCGCCAGCAGCTGGACAGCCAAGAACACCGGGGAGCTGTTTTTT
NA	TRBV19	TRBD2	TRBJ2-5	CASSIWGRGHETQYF	TGTGCCAGTAGTATCTGGGGGAGGGGTCACGAGACCCAGTACTTC
NA	TRBV18	NA	TRBJ2-1	CASSRSSSYNEQFF	TGTGCCAGCTCACGATCAAGCTCCTACAATGAGCAGTTCTTC
NA	TRBV25-1	NA	TRBJ1-5	CASSESTQPQHF	TGTGCCAGCAGTGAATCGACTCAGCCCCAGCATTTT
NA	TRBV2	TRBD1	TRBJ1-5	CASSATGGAYSNQPQHF	TGTGCCAGCAGTGCTACAGGGGGCGCATATAGCAATCAGCCCCAGCATTTT
NA	TRBV7-9	TRBD1	TRBJ2-5	CASSLSGQGLETQYF	TGTGCCAGCAGCTTATCTGGACAGGGACTAGAGACCCAGTACTTC
few	TRBV2	TRBD2	TRBJ2-1	CASRPGTSYNEQFF	TGTGCCAGCAGGCCCGGGACTAGTTACAATGAGCAGTTCTTC
NA	TRBV5-5	NA	TRBJ2-7	CASSGAGGGGLDEQYF	TGTGCCAGCAGCGGGGCGGGTGGCGGGGGCCTGGACGAGCAGTACTTC
NA	TRBV6-1	NA	TRBJ1-2	CASKEVGNYGYTF	TGTGCCAGCAAGGAGGTGGGCAACTATGGCTACACCTTC
NA	TRBV2	NA	TRBJ2-2	CASSPRRSNTGELFF	TGTGCCAGCAGCCCCAGACGGTCGAACACCGGGGAGCTGTTTTTT
NA	TRBV18	NA	TRBJ2-7	CASSRGRSDYEQYF	TGTGCCAGCTCACGGGGACGTTCGGACTACGAGCAGTACTTC
few	TRBV27	NA	TRBJ1-1	CASSLPGMENTEAFF	TGTGCCAGCAGTTTACCGGGTATGGAGAACACTGAAGCTTTCTTT
NA	TRBV5-1	TRBD2	TRBJ2-7	CASSVLAGDEQYF	TGCGCCAGCAGCGTACTAGCGGGAGACGAGCAGTACTTC
NA	TRBV9	NA	TRBJ1-2	CASSVGIRVGYTF	TGTGCCAGCAGCGTAGGTATTAGAGTCGGCTACACCTTC
NA	TRBV7-9	TRBD1	TRBJ2-5	CASRLTGVETQYF	TGTGCCAGCAGACTTACAGGGGTAGAGACCCAGTACTTC
NA	TRBV11-2	TRBD2	TRBJ2-5	CASGSRTSGQETQYF	TGTGCCAGCGGATCACGGACTAGCGGGCAAGAGACCCAGTACTTC
NA	TRBV29-1	TRBD2	TRBJ2-1	CSVGSSGIYNEQFF	TGCAGCGTTGGGTCTAGCGGGATCTACAATGAGCAGTTCTTC
NA	TRBV5-6	NA	TRBJ2-7	CASSFGPDTAYEQYF	TGTGCCAGCAGCTTTGGACCAGACACTGCCTACGAGCAGTACTTC
NA	TRBV7-8	TRBD1	TRBJ2-7	CASSRDSDYEQYF	TGTGCCAGCAGCCGGGACAGTGACTACGAGCAGTACTTC
NA	TRBV5-6	TRBD1	TRBJ1-6	CASSLGQGAYSPLHF	TGTGCCAGCAGCCTGGGGCAGGGGGCTTATTCACCCCTCCACTTT
NA	TRBV5-1	NA	TRBJ2-5	CASSLRGTQYF	TGCGCCAGCAGCTTAAGGGGGACCCAGTACTTC
few	TRBV18	TRBD1	TRBJ2-3	CASSSTGVNTDTQYF	TGTGCCAGCTCATCGACAGGGGTCAACACAGATACGCAGTATTTT
NA	TRBV6-5	TRBD2	TRBJ2-1	CASSYAGTSGGEQFF	TGTGCCAGCAGTTACGCCGGGACTAGCGGGGGAGAGCAGTTCTTC
NA	TRBV2	NA	TRBJ1-2	CASSEARDGYGYTF	TGTGCCAGCAGTGAAGCTAGGGACGGCTATGGCTACACCTTC
NA	TRBV27	TRBD1	TRBJ1-3	CASSFWGQGASGNTIYF	TGTGCCAGCAGTTTTTGGGGACAGGGGGCTTCTGGAAACACCATATATTTT
NA	TRBV6-5	TRBD1	TRBJ2-3	CASSPRRGRTQYF	TGTGCCAGCAGCCCCCGCAGGGGGCGAACGCAGTATTTT
NA	TRBV9	TRBD2	TRBJ2-6	CASSVVAGVGSGANVLTF	TGTGCCAGCAGCGTAGTGGCGGGAGTCGGGTCTGGGGCCAACGTCCTGACTTTC
NA	TRBV10-1	TRBD1	TRBJ1-2	CASSAGQGMNYGYTF	TGCGCCAGCAGTGCGGGACAGGGGATGAACTATGGCTACACCTTC
few	TRBV19	TRBD2	TRBJ2-1	CASSSGRALVNEQFF	TGTGCCAGTAGTAGCGGGAGGGCCCTCGTCAATGAGCAGTTCTTC